These 25 T cell receptor beta chains were sequenced from one sample in a study of CD4 T cells in relation to SARS-CoV-2 and coronaviruses. Their target antigens are unknown. Before the COVID-19 pandemic, during about 2011-2019, CD4+ T cells were taken from unexposed donors. CD4+ T cells were isolated from the cells after 10 days of culture. TCRdb's copy holds only in-frame clones and misses some; the assay was immunoSEQ multiplex PCR. The profile shows around 20,000 clones, 55% to 75% of them singletons. Sequencing was carried out using CD4+ T cells from PBMCs, cultured in vitro. These receptors originate from a human donor in good health.

In this sample, this clone turned up a few times. This chain links TRBV19 with TRBJ2-5, with 10 bases matching TRBD1. Germline values: CDR1 LNHDA, CDR2 SQIVND (reference sequence). The CDR3 covers 15 residues. V shed 3 bases and J 4 bases; nucleotides not matched to a gene: 5. CDR3 protein: CASSIWDRGSETQYF. The DNA for the CDR3 is TGTGCCAGTAGTATTTGGGACAGGGGTTCAGAGACCCAGTACTTC.

This clone was recorded once. The chain links TRBV3-1 (or the pseudogene TRBV3-2) to TRBJ2-7; D remains unclear. Trimming removed 1 base at V and 6 bases at J, with 10 bases between. The CDR3 totals 13 residues. CDR1 and CDR2 from the germline V gene are LGHDT and YNNKEL (reference sequence). The CDR3 spells CASSQVSGVEQYF. Written as DNA, the CDR3 is TGTGCCAGCAGCCAAGTGTCCGGAGTCGAGCAGTACTTC.

This chain connects TRBV4-3 to TRBJ2-1, with 7 nucleotides matching TRBD1. This CDR3 has 18 amino acids. V trimming: 1 base; J trimming: 5 bases; junction bases outside the gene matches: 14. Germline V gives CDR1 LGHNA, CDR2 YSLEER. CDR3: CASSQGLGLGRGNNEQFF. Written as DNA, the CDR3 is TGCGCCAGCAGCCAAGGGTTGGGGCTAGGCAGGGGGAACAATGAGCAGTTCTTC.

CDR3 loop: CASSKDGPSGWITDTQYF. DNA of the CDR3: TGTGCCAGCAGCAAAGACGGTCCTAGCGGGTGGATCACAGATACGCAGTATTTT. The chain recombines TRBV21-1 with TRBJ2-3; TRBD2, as called in the table, went unchecked against the DNA. TRBV21-1 is listed as a pseudogene. This CDR3 contains 18 residues.

There are a few counts of this clone. The chain couples TRBV2 to TRBJ1-6; D is undetermined. Germline CDR1 is SNHLY and CDR2 is FYNNEI. Trimming shortened V by 5 bases and J by 15 bases, and 14 bases separated the two germline ends. The CDR3 has 12 amino acids. In DNA form, the CDR3 reads TGTGCCAGCAGTCCAGTCGTCGAAGGCCTCCACTTT. It is translated as CASSPVVEGLHF.

The chain carries TRBV13 and TRBJ1-5; TRBD1 is a possible D gene (5 bases). V lost 5 bases, J lost 2 bases, and 16 bases lay in between. The length of the CDR3 is 16 residues. Germline CDR1 and CDR2: PRHDT and FYEKMQ (reference sequence). This CDR3 reads CASSPRGTRGNQPQHF. CDR3 DNA sequence: TGTGCCAGCAGCCCAAGAGGGACTAGGGGCAATCAGCCCCAGCATTTT.

The gene calls are TRBV29-1 and TRBJ2-7; TRBD1 matches 9 bases. The CDR3 has 14 residues. The germline gives CDR1 SQVTM, CDR2 ANQGSEA. Trimming cost V 5 bases and J 5 bases; bases outside gene matches: 10. The CDR3 is CSVRRTGETDEQYF. CDR3 nucleotide sequence: TGCAGCGTTCGAAGGACAGGGGAGACGGACGAGCAGTACTTC.

The rearrangement links TRBV5-6 to TRBJ2-1; TRBD1 or TRBD2 may be the D gene (5 bases each). The CDR3 runs to 16 residues. Trimming cost V 4 bases and J 3 bases, with 17 bases left between them. In germline, CDR1 is SGHDT, CDR2 YYEEEE. The CDR3 DNA follows: TGTGCCAGCAGCGTCACACCGAGGGGTTTCTACAATGAGCAGTTCTTC. Translation gives CASSVTPRGFYNEQFF.

The rearrangement uses TRBV5-1 and TRBJ2-3, with 12 positions matching TRBD2. The CDR3 extends over 17 amino acids. The junction had 6 bases not matched to a gene; V was cut back by 4 bases and J by 0 bases. In germline, CDR1 is SGHRS, CDR2 YFSETQ. In DNA form, the CDR3 reads TGCGCCAGCAGCCACGGACTAGCGGGACCTAGCACAGATACGCAGTATTTT. This sequence encodes CASSHGLAGPSTDTQYF. The full variable domain, rest sourced from reference TRBV5-1 and TRBJ2-3, is KAGVTQTPRYLIKTRGQQVTLSCSPISGHRSVSWYQQTPGQGLQFLFEYFSETQRNKGNFPGRFSGRQFSNSRSEMNVSTLELGDSALYLCASSHGLAGPSTDTQYFGPGTRLTVL.

This clone was detected only a few times. This chain joins TRBV7-9 and TRBJ1-4; D remains ambiguous. The CDR3 runs 16 residues. V lost 0 bases to trimming and J lost 0 bases, with 8 bases between them. Germline loops: CDR1 SEHNR, CDR2 FQNEAQ (reference sequence). The CDR3 spells CASSLAPLATNEKLFF. CDR3 nucleotides: TGTGCCAGCAGCTTAGCTCCACTCGCAACTAATGAAAAACTGTTTTTT. Full variable domain (missing parts from reference TRBV7-9 and TRBJ1-4): DTGVSQNPRHKITKRGQNVTFRCDPISEHNRLYWYRQTLGQGPEFLTYFQNEAQLEKSRLLSDRFSAERPKGSFSTLEIQRTEQGDSAMYLCASSLAPLATNEKLFFGSGTQLSVL.

The V gene is TRBV19, the J gene TRBJ2-6; a possible D gene is TRBD2 (5 bases). The CDR3 has 14 residues. The ends were cut back, 9 bases at V and 2 bases at J, with 11 bases in the middle. The germline CDR1 and CDR2 sequences are LNHDA and SQIVND (reference sequence). The CDR3 bases are TGTGCCAGAGGTAGCGTCGCTGGGGCCAACGTCCTGACTTTC. Residues: CARGSVAGANVLTF.

The rearrangement links TRBV5-8 to TRBJ2-5; no definite D call. Germline-derived CDR1 and CDR2 are SGHTS and YDEGEE. The V gene lost 0 bases and the J gene lost 5 bases, with 14 bases spanning the gap. The CDR3 covers 15 residues. This CDR3 reads CASSLGYESRETQYF. For the CDR3, the DNA is TGTGCCAGCAGCTTGGGATATGAATCACGGGAGACCCAGTACTTC.

This clone has only a few counts. V usage is TRBV7-2 and J usage is TRBJ1-5, with TRBD1 as a possible D gene (5 bases). The CDR3 consists of 19 residues. Trimming stripped 3 bases from V and 5 bases from J, with 26 bases between. CDR1 is SGHTA and CDR2 is FQGNSA in the germline V gene. The DNA for the CDR3 is TGTGCCAGCAGCTTTCTCGGATCCGGGGCAGGGCAAGGGGATCAGCCCCAGCATTTT. Protein: CASSFLGSGAGQGDQPQHF. Variable domain in full (rest from reference TRBV7-2 and TRBJ1-5): GAGVSQSPSNKVTEKGKDVELRCDPISGHTALYWYRQSLGQGLEFLIYFQGNSAPDKSGLPSDRFSAERTGGSVSTLTIQRTQQEDSAVYLCASSFLGSGAGQGDQPQHFGDGTRLSIL.

The chain carries TRBV6-5 and TRBJ1-1, with a tentative D call TRBD1 (6 bases). CDR1 and CDR2 (germline): MNHEY, SVGAGI. Trimming removed 5 bases at V and 2 bases at J, with 15 bases between. CDR3 length: 15 amino acids. The chain's CDR3 is CASSTRVGGNTEAFF. In DNA form, the CDR3 reads TGTGCCAGCAGTACCCGGGTAGGGGGAAACACTGAAGCTTTCTTT.

The rearrangement joins TRBV6-5 to TRBJ1-1; D might be TRBD1 (5 bases). V was trimmed by 6 bases and J by 0 bases, leaving 8 bases between them. The CDR3 sequence is 13 residues long. CDR1 is MNHEY and CDR2 is SVGAGI in the germline V gene. The CDR3: CASSRQMNTEAFF. CDR3 sequence (DNA): TGTGCCAGCAGCCGACAGATGAACACTGAAGCTTTCTTT.

The chain recombines TRBV18 with TRBJ1-1; D possibly corresponds to TRBD1 (6 bases). V dropped 3 bases and J dropped 5 bases, with 16 bases sitting between them. CDR1 is KGHSH and CDR2 is LQKENI in the germline V gene. This CDR3 is built from 15 residues. The CDR3: CASSPEGGARTEAFF. The CDR3 DNA reads TGTGCCAGCTCACCGGAGGGGGGGGCAAGGACTGAAGCTTTCTTT. Filled out from reference TRBV18 and TRBJ1-1, the complete variable domain reads NAGVMQNPRHLVRRRGQEARLRCSPMKGHSHVYWYRQLPEEGLKFMVYLQKENIIDESGMPKERFSAEFPKEGPSILRIQQVVRGDSAAYFCASSPEGGARTEAFFGQGTRLTVV.

The V and J genes are TRBV19 and TRBJ1-1; D call uncertain. Between the trimmed V and J ends, which lost 3 bases and 7 bases, there was a span of 6 bases. Germline lookup yields CDR1 LNHDA and CDR2 SQIVND (reference sequence). The CDR3 runs to 11 residues. The CDR3 coding sequence is TGTGCCAGTAGTATCCGGAATGAAGCTTTCTTT. Translating it yields CASSIRNEAFF. The whole variable domain, filled in from reference TRBV19 and TRBJ1-1, reads DGGITQSPKYLFRKEGQNVTLSCEQNLNHDAMYWYRQDPGQGLRLIYYSQIVNDFQKGDIAEGYSVSREKKESFPLTVTSAQKNPTAFYLCASSIRNEAFFGQGTRLTVV.

The genes are TRBV4-3 and TRBJ1-2, with unresolved D. The CDR3 consists of 14 residues. V was clipped by 2 bases and J by 4 bases, with 11 bases between them. The germline gives CDR1 LGHNA, CDR2 YSLEER. CDR3 loop: CASSQIDGGYGYTF. The CDR3 coding sequence is TGCGCCAGCAGCCAAATAGACGGCGGCTATGGCTACACCTTC.

The rearrangement joins TRBV19 to TRBJ1-5, with D tentatively TRBD1 (6 bases). The V end was cut by 1 base, the J end by 5 bases, with 12 bases between. CDR3 length: 15 amino acids. From germline, CDR1 is LNHDA and CDR2 SQIVND (reference sequence). The DNA of the CDR3 is TGTGCCAGTAGTATAGTAGGGAAGGGGGATCAGCCCCAGCATTTT. Protein sequence: CASSIVGKGDQPQHF.

This clone was detected a few times. V and J are TRBV27 and TRBJ2-7; TRBD1 might be the D (5 bases). Per the germline V gene, CDR1 is MNHEY and CDR2 is SMNVEV (reference sequence). The CDR3 consists of 15 residues. Trimming pared 3 bases from V and 0 bases from J, leaving 12 bases between. CDR3 amino acids: CASSLRQGSSYEQYF. The CDR3 DNA reads TGTGCCAGCAGTTTGCGGCAGGGCTCCTCCTACGAGCAGTACTTC.

This sequence joins TRBV5-1 and TRBJ2-3, with a weak D call TRBD2 (5 bases). The CDR3 covers 14 residues. CDR1 is SGHRS and CDR2 is YFSETQ in the germline V gene. V gave up 0 bases and J gave up 4 bases, with 9 bases separating them. The CDR3 DNA is TGCGCCAGCAGCTTGGAGAGGCGGGCAGATACGCAGTATTTT. Its translation is CASSLERRADTQYF.

The chain recombines TRBV7-2 with TRBJ2-2; TRBD2 matches at 13 bases. Germline V gene sequence: CDR1 SGHTA, CDR2 FQGNSA. With V trimmed by 1 base and J by 6 bases, 2 bases remained unmatched. This CDR3 spans 16 amino acids. The DNA for the CDR3 is TGTGCCAGCAGCTTAGGAGGACTAGCGGGAGCCGGGGAGCTGTTTTTT. Encoded protein: CASSLGGLAGAGELFF.

The gene calls are TRBV5-6 and TRBJ2-2; the match to TRBD1 covers 8 bases. There are 19 residues in the CDR3. The junction had 10 bases not matched to a gene; V was cut back by 0 bases and J by 0 bases. In germline, CDR1 is SGHDT, CDR2 YYEEEE. CDR3 region: CASSLGRDRIRANTGELFF. CDR3 nucleotides: TGTGCCAGCAGCTTGGGCAGGGACAGGATACGCGCGAACACCGGGGAGCTGTTTTTT.

The CDR3 protein is CASSPASGSRNEQFF. The CDR3 DNA reads TGTGCCAGCAGCCCGGCTAGCGGGAGCCGCAATGAGCAGTTCTTC. The gene calls are TRBV7-2 and TRBJ2-1; 10 bases fit TRBD2. The junction had 7 bases not matched to a gene; V was cut back by 5 bases and J by 6 bases. The CDR3 sequence is 15 residues long. CDR1 and CDR2 from the germline V gene are SGHTA and FQGNSA.

The genes are TRBV5-1 and TRBJ2-3, with D unresolved. From germline, CDR1 is SGHRS and CDR2 YFSETQ. Trimming shortened V by 0 bases and J by 2 bases, and 7 bases separated the two germline ends. The CDR3 covers 14 residues. In nucleotides, the CDR3 is TGCGCCAGCAGCTTGGCTCAGTACACAGATACGCAGTATTTT. Residues: CASSLAQYTDTQYF.